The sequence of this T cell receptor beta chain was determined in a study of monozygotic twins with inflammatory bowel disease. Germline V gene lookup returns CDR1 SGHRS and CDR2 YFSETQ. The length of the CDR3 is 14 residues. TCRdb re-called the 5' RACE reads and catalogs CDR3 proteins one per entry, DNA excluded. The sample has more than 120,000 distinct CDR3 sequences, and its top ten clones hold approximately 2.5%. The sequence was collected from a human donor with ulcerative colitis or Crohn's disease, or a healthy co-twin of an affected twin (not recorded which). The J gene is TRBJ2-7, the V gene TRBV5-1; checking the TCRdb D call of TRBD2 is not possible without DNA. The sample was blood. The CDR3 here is CASSPGLLGYEQYF.